This TCR beta chain was sequenced during a study of blood T cell repertoires in COVID-19. Looking at the study overall: Sites across the United States, Italy and Spain contributed samples from acute and convalescent COVID-19.

The CDR3 sequence is 16 residues long. V lost 8 bases to trimming and J lost 1 base; unmatched junction nucleotides: 6. Germline lookup yields CDR1 SGHTA and CDR2 FQGTGA. Source study methods: It was from reference gene primer amplification that nucleated cell counts were estimated. The repertoire was sequenced with immunoSEQ multiplex PCR; TCRdb's copy has only in-frame clones and lacks some. From that table come the V and J calls and clone size; the DNA was used to work out D and trimming. This table has some 270,000 clones, 90% appearing once. Study members were between about 18 and 100 years old and lived in 20 to 25 US regions.

The rearrangement uses TRBV7-3 and TRBJ2-5, with 14 nucleotides matching TRBD2. Sample: PBMCs or T cells enriched from blood (not recorded which). The TCR comes from a woman in her thirties with acute COVID-19. The CDR3 loop reads CASAPGLAGVQETQYF. CDR3 nucleotide sequence: TGTGCCAGCGCGCCGGGACTAGCGGGGGTCCAAGAGACCCAGTACTTC.